Listed below are T cell receptor beta chains from one sample, sequenced in a study of Graves' ophthalmopathy and Graves' hyperthyroidism. TCRdb independently ran MiXCR on the multiplex PCR reads; one entry per CDR3 protein. The sample lists 900,000 to 1,200,000 distinct CDR3 sequences; about 36% were seen once. Sequenced material: peripheral blood or thyroid tissue (not recorded which). These receptors came from an adult man with Graves' hyperthyroidism. Both conserved end residues are part of each CDR3. Fields, in order: J gene, D gene, V gene, clone size, CDR3 protein, CDR3 DNA. D genes are given only for firm matches. Clone size, where shown, is once, few, many, or a class for clones that have expanded.

>TRBJ1-6|TRBD1|TRBV10-3|few
CASSPGQGWNSPLHF
TGTGCCAGCAGTCCCGGACAGGGTTGGAATTCACCCCTCCACTTT
>TRBJ2-5|TRBD2|TRBV7-2|NA
CASSRGGSGGILKTQYF
TGTGCCAGCAGCCGGGGAGGCAGCGGGGGAATCCTGAAGACCCAGTACTTC
>TRBJ2-7|TRBD2|TRBV19|few
CASSVTSGSNYEQYF
TGTGCCAGTAGTGTGACTAGCGGGTCAAACTACGAGCAGTACTTC
>TRBJ2-1|NA|TRBV24-1|NA
CATRRDIDSNEQFF
TGTGCCACCAGACGGGACATTGATAGCAATGAGCAGTTCTTC
>TRBJ1-6|NA|TRBV7-9|few
CASSPLTALVAYNSPLHF
TGTGCCAGCTCACCATTGACAGCGCTAGTCGCCTATAATTCACCCCTCCACTTT
>TRBJ2-7|NA|TRBV5-6|many
CASQDRYEQYF
TGTGCCAGCCAGGACCGGTACGAGCAGTACTTC
>TRBJ2-5|TRBD2|TRBV20-1|once
CSAIPIAGGRETQYF
TGCAGTGCTATACCGATTGCGGGAGGTAGAGAGACCCAGTACTTC
>TRBJ2-5|TRBD1|TRBV2|NA
CASRPKGLRQGYETQYF
TGTGCCAGCAGACCAAAGGGCCTAAGACAGGGGTACGAGACCCAGTACTTC
>TRBJ1-2|NA|TRBV10-2|NA
CASNSGGDGYTF
TGTGCCAGCAACTCGGGGGGGGATGGCTACACCTTC
>TRBJ1-3|NA|TRBV2|NA
CASSIRVSGF
TGTGCCAGCAGTATACGGGTCTCGGGATTT
>TRBJ2-7|TRBD1|TRBV10-3|many
CAIGDPGQGHYEQYF
TGTGCCATCGGAGATCCGGGACAGGGACACTACGAGCAGTACTTC
>TRBJ1-3|NA|TRBV9|many
CASSGVTGSGNTIYF
TGTGCCAGCAGCGGCGTGACAGGCTCTGGAAACACCATATATTTT
>TRBJ2-7|TRBD1|TRBV11-2|many
CASSAPGQLPRVAYEQYF
TGTGCCAGCAGCGCACCGGGACAGCTACCTAGGGTTGCCTACGAGCAGTACTTC
>TRBJ2-7|NA|TRBV28|NA
CASSLAGIEAYEQYF
TGTGCCAGCAGTTTGGCAGGGATTGAAGCCTACGAGCAGTACTTC
>TRBJ1-1|NA|TRBV2|many
CASSREGNNAEAFF
TGTGCCAGCAGTCGAGAAGGGAATAACGCTGAAGCTTTCTTT
>TRBJ2-7|NA|TRBV12-3/TRBV12-4|many
CASRRQETYEQYF
TGTGCCAGCAGAAGACAGGAAACCTACGAGCAGTACTTC
>TRBJ1-3|NA|TRBV20-1|few
CSAWQGGTPFSGNTIYF
TGCAGTGCCTGGCAGGGAGGGACACCTTTCTCTGGAAACACCATATATTTT
>TRBJ1-4|NA|TRBV20-1|many
CSARERNEKLFF
TGCAGTGCTAGAGAACGAAATGAAAAACTGTTTTTT
>TRBJ1-4|NA|TRBV3-1|NA
CASSLRSGTDNEKLFF
TGTGCCAGCAGCCTACGCTCAGGGACGGATAATGAAAAACTGTTTTTT
>TRBJ1-2|TRBD1|TRBV10-3|NA
CAISETIGGSGYTF
TGTGCCATCAGTGAGACCATAGGGGGCTCTGGCTACACCTTC
>TRBJ2-1|NA|TRBV24-1|few
CATSPTRSYNEQFF
TGTGCCACCAGCCCAACCCGCAGCTACAATGAGCAGTTCTTC
>TRBJ1-2|NA|TRBV24-1|NA
CATSSGNRGYTF
TGTGCCACGTCCTCAGGGAACCGCGGCTACACCTTC
>TRBJ1-2|NA|TRBV12-3/TRBV12-4|NA
CASGDSKRGGYTF
TGTGCCAGCGGGGACTCGAAACGGGGTGGCTACACCTTC
>TRBJ1-1|NA|TRBV6-6|many
CASSYLTNTEAFF
TGTGCCAGCAGTTACCTAACGAACACTGAAGCTTTCTTT
>TRBJ2-7|NA|TRBV20-1|many
CSASTMTSDEQYF
TGCAGTGCTAGTACAATGACTAGTGACGAGCAGTACTTC
>TRBJ1-6|TRBD1|TRBV12-3/TRBV12-4|few
CASSLRTGRGVSPLHF
TGTGCCAGCAGTTTAAGGACAGGTCGAGGGGTTTCACCCCTCCACTTT
>TRBJ1-5|NA|TRBV7-8|NA
CASSLPQQPQHF
TGTGCCAGCAGCCTACCCCAGCAGCCCCAGCATTTT
>TRBJ2-7|TRBD2|TRBV20-1|few
CSVYSGKSYEQYF
TGCAGTGTATATAGCGGGAAGTCCTACGAGCAGTACTTC
>TRBJ2-7|NA|TRBV12-3/TRBV12-4|few
CASRVDRFHEQYF
TGTGCCAGCAGAGTCGACAGGTTCCACGAGCAGTACTTC